The 23 T cell receptor beta chains listed next were all sequenced from one sample in a study of blood T cells in healthy people across ages. A second PCR, run for roughly 7 to 11 cycles, used a sample-barcoded 5' primer plus a J-beta primer mix. TCRdb re-derived calls from the 5' RACE reads in MiXCR, one entry per CDR3 protein. The sample carries fewer than 1,000,000 distinct CDR3 sequences, around 50% recorded once. Material: blood. Source of these receptors: an elderly man in good health.

The CDR3 spells CASSLNGQGVVGELFF. The CDR3 region has the DNA TGTGCCAGCAGCTTAAATGGACAGGGGGTGGTCGGGGAGCTGTTTTTT. The chain links TRBV7-2 to TRBJ2-2, with 10 nucleotides matching TRBD1. Germline CDR1 is SGHTA and CDR2 is FQGNSA. V shed 2 bases, J shed 7 bases, and the junction held 7 bases outside the gene matches. The CDR3 sequence is 16 residues long.

CDR3 sequence reads: CASSLGGARTYNEQFF. CDR3 bases: TGCGCCAGCAGCTTGGGAGGGGCACGTACCTACAATGAGCAGTTCTTC. The V and J genes are TRBV5-1 and TRBJ2-1; D possibly uses TRBD1 or TRBD2 (5 bases each). V lost 0 bases and J lost 2, with 12 bases in between. Germline loops: CDR1 SGHRS, CDR2 YFSETQ. The CDR3 runs 16 residues.

This clonotype appeared many times. J is TRBJ2-1 and V is TRBV5-5; 7 bases map to TRBD2. Per the germline V gene, CDR1 is SGHKS and CDR2 is YYEKEE (reference sequence). The CDR3 loop spans 16 amino acids. Trimming took 0 bases from V and 4 from J; bases not matched to a gene: 7. CDR3 nucleotides: TGTGCCAGCAGCTTGGGACATCTAGCGGAGTACAATGAGCAGTTCTTC. Its protein product is CASSLGHLAEYNEQFF.

This clonotype occurred a few times. The chain links TRBV30 to TRBJ2-7, with D unresolved. The CDR3 covers 11 residues. V was clipped by 3 bases and J by 4 bases, with 7 bases between them. CDR1 and CDR2 from the germline V gene are GTSNPN and SVGIG (reference sequence). The CDR3 loop is CAWSSQYEQYF. The CDR3 DNA reads as TGTGCCTGGAGCTCCCAATACGAGCAGTACTTC. Using reference TRBV30 and TRBJ2-7 for the parts outside the CDR3, the full variable domain is SQTIHQWPATLVQPVGSPLSLECTVEGTSNPNLYWYRQAAGRGLQLLFYSVGIGQISSEVPQNLSASRPQDRQFILSSKKLLLSDSGFYLCAWSSQYEQYFGPGTRLTVT.

The chain joins TRBV2 to TRBJ1-2, with D uncertain. Per germline, CDR1 SNHLY and CDR2 FYNNEI. This CDR3 is built from 11 residues. With 3 bases removed from V and 4 bases from J, the gap between germline ends came to 3 bases. The CDR3 DNA reads TGTGCCAGCAGTGAGCGCTATGGCTACACCTTC. This codes for CASSERYGYTF.

The J gene is TRBJ2-7, the V gene TRBV12-3 or TRBV12-4; D is perhaps TRBD1 or TRBD2 (5 bases each). Trimming removed 6 bases at V and 0 bases at J, with 12 bases between. The CDR3 is 14 residues long. CDR3 sequence: CASRTGTSSYEQYF. DNA of the CDR3: TGTGCCAGCAGAACCGGGACCAGCTCCTACGAGCAGTACTTC.

The chain recombines TRBV29-1 with TRBJ2-6; D is unclear. Trimming took 3 bases from V and 4 from J, leaving 7 bases between them. The germline gives CDR1 SQVTM, CDR2 ANQGSEA. The CDR3 loop spans 13 amino acids. In DNA, the CDR3 is TGCAGCGTTGACCCTATGGGGGCCAACGTCCTGACTTTC. Amino acids: CSVDPMGANVLTF.

J is TRBJ2-7 and V is TRBV20-1; the match to TRBD1 covers 8 bases. This CDR3 spans 12 amino acids. The V gene's germline CDR1 is DFQATT and CDR2 SNEGSKA (reference sequence). Trimming removed 3 bases from V and 6 bases from J; junction bases left unmatched: 4. The CDR3 nucleotides read TGCAGTGCTAGGAAACAGGGGGTCGAGCAGTACTTC. Its translation: CSARKQGVEQYF.

The chain recombines TRBV20-1 with TRBJ2-4, with D perhaps TRBD1 (5 bases). The DNA end lines up better with TRBJ2-7; the J call may be wrong. Germline V CDR1 and CDR2: DFQATT, SNEGSKA (reference sequence). CDR3 length equals 14 residues. CDR3 nucleotides: TGCAGTGCTTCGAAGGCGACAGCCCCCTGCGAGCAGTACTTC. Its protein is CSASKATAPCEQYF.

This clonotype was found a few times. The rearrangement uses TRBV7-2 and TRBJ2-1; D gene ambiguous. The CDR3 extends over 13 amino acids. CDR1 is SGHTA, CDR2 FQGNSA, per germline. Trimming took off 1 base at V and 14 bases at J, with 15 bases between the two ends. CDR3 region: CASSLEVQLREFF. Here the CDR3 DNA reads TGTGCCAGCAGCTTAGAGGTTCAACTCCGGGAGTTCTTC.

There are many counts of this clonotype. This rearrangement joins TRBV5-1 to TRBJ2-1; 9 nucleotides match TRBD2. Germline CDR1 SGHRS, CDR2 YFSETQ. Trimming removed 0 bases from V and 2 bases from J; junction bases left unmatched: 3. This CDR3 has 16 residues. CDR3 sequence reads: CASSLEAGGPYNEQFF. The CDR3 DNA follows: TGCGCCAGCAGCTTGGAGGCGGGAGGGCCCTACAATGAGCAGTTCTTC.

J is TRBJ1-4 and V is TRBV12-3 or TRBV12-4; D unresolved. The CDR3 length is 15 residues. Trimming pared 6 bases from V and 0 bases from J, leaving 11 bases between. The CDR3 reads CASSTIFATNEKLFF. CDR3 bases: TGTGCCAGCAGCACAATCTTCGCAACTAATGAAAAACTGTTTTTT.

This clonotype has only a few counts. V gene TRBV5-6 combines with J gene TRBJ1-2; D call uncertain. V was shortened by 4 bases and J by 6 bases, with 10 bases between the two germline ends. This CDR3 region has 12 residues. The germline gives CDR1 SGHDT, CDR2 YYEEEE. CDR3 protein: CASSSISHGYTF. The DNA of the CDR3 is TGTGCCAGCAGCAGCATCTCTCATGGCTACACCTTC.

This clonotype turned up a few times. This chain connects TRBV23-1 to TRBJ2-1, with TRBD2 identical over 10 bases. TRBV23-1 is assigned to the ORF class and has an uncertain function. With 3 bases clipped from V and 4 bases from J, the junction kept 24 bases outside the gene matches. The CDR3 is made up of 22 amino acids. Here the CDR3 reads CASSQCGQSPPASGSGYNEQFF. CDR3 DNA: TGCGCCAGCAGTCAGTGCGGGCAGAGCCCCCCAGCTAGCGGGAGTGGATACAATGAGCAGTTCTTC.

The chain has TRBV6-1 and TRBJ2-6; tentatively, D is TRBD1 or TRBD2 (5 bases each). Germline CDR1 reads MNHNS; CDR2 reads SASEGT. The V end lost 8 bases, the J end lost 0 bases, and 8 bases lay between the germline ends. This CDR3 is 14 amino acids long. CDR3 coding DNA: TGTGCCAGCGGGGGATCCTCTGGGGCCAACGTCCTGACTTTC. This codes for CASGGSSGANVLTF.

DNA for the CDR3: TGTGCCAGCAGCCAGGGACGGAACACCGGGGAGCTGTTTTTT. Protein: CASSQGRNTGELFF. This sequence joins TRBV14 and TRBJ2-2; D is tentatively TRBD1 or TRBD2 (5 bases each). Trimming took off 3 bases at V and 1 base at J, with 6 bases between the two ends. The CDR3 is 14 amino acids. CDR1 and CDR2 (germline): SGHDN, FVKESK.

The gene calls are TRBV27 and TRBJ2-1; 7 nucleotides line up with TRBD1. The junction had 16 bases not matched to a gene; V was cut back by 4 bases and J by 13 bases. The germline V gene encodes CDR1 MNHEY and CDR2 SMNVEV (reference sequence). This CDR3 contains 15 residues. DNA of the CDR3: TGTGCCAGCAGTTACGGCCAGGGGGTGTTTGAGACCCAGTTCTTC. Translated, it gives CASSYGQGVFETQFF.

V and J are TRBV7-2 and TRBJ2-1, with 8 bases lining up with TRBD2. Per the germline V gene, CDR1 is SGHTA and CDR2 is FQGNSA. The length of the CDR3 is 16 residues. V lost 2 bases and J lost 4; bases outside the gene matches: 7. CDR3 in amino acids: CASSLIPTGGYNEQFF. The CDR3 region has the DNA TGTGCCAGCAGCTTAATCCCGACGGGAGGGTACAATGAGCAGTTCTTC.

The chain combines TRBV7-9 with TRBJ2-5, with a weak D call TRBD2 (5 bases). The germline V gene has CDR1 SEHNR and CDR2 FQNEAQ (reference sequence). V lost 3 bases to trimming and J lost 0 bases, with 8 bases between them. The CDR3 runs 14 residues. As DNA, the CDR3 is TGTGCCAGCAGCTTGGAACTAGACCAAGAGACCCAGTACTTC. As protein: CASSLELDQETQYF.

This clonotype was counted a few times. V usage is TRBV10-3 and J usage is TRBJ2-5; D ambiguous. V was clipped by 0 bases and J by 4 bases, with 6 bases between them. The CDR3 extends over 13 amino acids. Germline CDR1 and CDR2: ENHRY and SYGVKD. The CDR3 loop is CAISESQRETQYF. CDR3 in DNA: TGTGCCATCAGTGAGTCGCAGCGAGAGACCCAGTACTTC.

This clonotype was seen at least ten times. The chain carries TRBV7-2 and TRBJ2-5, with D possibly matching TRBD2 (6 bases). Germline assignment: CDR1 SGHTA and CDR2 FQGNSA. The CDR3 runs 14 residues. V was clipped by 4 bases and J by 1 base, with 10 bases between them. The CDR3 loop reads CASSSSSVQETQYF. The CDR3 DNA is TGTGCCAGCAGCTCATCTAGCGTCCAAGAGACCCAGTACTTC.

The V and J genes are TRBV20-1 and TRBJ2-1, with TRBD2 matching 7 bases. The J call is in doubt because the DNA end fits TRBJ2-7 better. The CDR3 runs 15 residues. Germline CDR1 reads DFQATT; CDR2 reads SNEGSKA (reference sequence). The CDR3: CSASSGLGTYNEQYF. CDR3 sequence (DNA): TGCAGTGCTAGTTCTGGACTAGGTACCTACAATGAGCAGTACTTC.

A note on this clonotype: One base away lies a much larger clone, so this may be a sequencing read error. The V gene is TRBV20-1, the J gene TRBJ2-1; 9 bases are a match to TRBD2. The germline V gene has CDR1 DFQATT and CDR2 SNEGSKA (reference sequence). The CDR3 runs 14 residues. The junction had 13 bases not matched to a gene; V was cut back by 8 bases and J by 8 bases. The CDR3 DNA reads TGCAGTACTCAACGAGCGGGAGGCTTCGATGAGCAGTTCTTC. This translates into CSTQRAGGFDEQFF.